These T cell receptor beta chains were read from a single sample in a study of blood T cell repertoires in COVID-19. Some clones are missing from TCRdb's copy, which holds only in-frame ones; the method was immunoSEQ multiplex PCR. The table lists 90,000 to 110,000 clones, just under 90% of them singletons, with 1.1% in the top ten. The sample consisted of peripheral blood. These receptor sequences come from a human donor in a cohort sampled during active COVID-19. Both conserved end residues are part of each CDR3. A D gene is named only where the DNA matches it firmly. The size entry is marked missing in some rows and otherwise reads once, few, many or a size class.

v_call	d_call	clone_size	j_call	cdr3_length	cdr3_nt	cdr3_aa
TRBV18	TRBD1	-	TRBJ1-6	16	TGTGCCAGCTCACCCCCCGGACAGGGGCGGAATTCACCCCTCCACTTT	CASSPPGQGRNSPLHF
TRBV5-4	-	-	TRBJ2-1	12	TGTGCCAGCAGCGCGAACAGGGTTGACTCGTTCTTC	CASSANRVDSFF
TRBV19	-	few	TRBJ2-2	15	TGTGCCAGTAGACCTACAACAGGGAACACCGGGGAGCTGTTTTTT	CASRPTTGNTGELFF
TRBV7-8	TRBD1	few	TRBJ1-1	13	TGTGCCAGCAGCCTTACAGGGGGCACTGAAGCTTTCTTT	CASSLTGGTEAFF
TRBV19	TRBD1	-	TRBJ1-5	14	TGTGCCAGTAGTCCAGACAGGGGGCTTCAGCCCCAGCATTTT	CASSPDRGLQPQHF
TRBV6-2/TRBV6-3	-	-	TRBJ2-7	11	TGTGCCAGCAGTTACTCGACAGCGCAGTACTTC	CASSYSTAQYF
TRBV2	-	-	TRBJ1-1	13	TGTGCCAGCAGTGAAGAGAGTCACACTGAAGCTTTCTTT	CASSEESHTEAFF
TRBV2	-	-	TRBJ2-7	13	TGTGCCAGCACTGACCCGCTAGACTACGAGCAGTACTTC	CASTDPLDYEQYF
TRBV18	-	-	TRBJ1-3	12	TGTGCCAGCTCGACCGGGACTAACACCATATATTTT	CASSTGTNTIYF
TRBV2	-	-	TRBJ2-7	14	TGTGCCAGCAGCCCTGGACATTCCCTCGGGGAGCAGTACTTC	CASSPGHSLGEQYF
TRBV9	TRBD1	once	TRBJ2-2	15	TGTGCCAGCAGCATCGCCGGGACAGGGACCGGGGAGCTGTTTTTT	CASSIAGTGTGELFF
TRBV28	-	-	TRBJ2-3	13	TGTGCCAGCAGTTTAGCTATCATGGGGGGAAGGGGTTTT	CASSLAIMGGRGF
TRBV6-5	TRBD1	-	TRBJ2-7	13	TGTGCCACGCGCGGACAGGAGTCCTACGAGCAGTACTTC	CATRGQESYEQYF
TRBV28	-	-	TRBJ2-1	12	TGTGCCAGCAGTGGGACTTACAATGAGCAGTTCTTC	CASSGTYNEQFF
TRBV5-1	-	few	TRBJ1-2	14	TGCGCCAGCAGGGCCTTGGAAGGGGGCTATGGCTACACCTTC	CASRALEGGYGYTF
TRBV7-9	TRBD2	-	TRBJ2-1	15	TGTGCCAGCAGCCTCCCTAGCGGGGTCTACAATGAGCAGTTCTTC	CASSLPSGVYNEQFF
TRBV27	-	-	TRBJ1-1	17	TGTGCCAGCAGTTTATCGCGGGCACCACTAAGGAGCACTGAAGCTTTCTTT	CASSLSRAPLRSTEAFF
TRBV18	TRBD2	-	TRBJ2-7	14	TGTGCCAGCTCACCCAAGCGGGGGGACTACGAGCAGTACTTC	CASSPKRGDYEQYF
TRBV10-1	TRBD2	-	TRBJ2-5	15	TGCGCCAGCAAGGGGCCCGGGGGGGCGGTGGAGACCCAGTACTTC	CASKGPGGAVETQYF
TRBV6-5	-	once	TRBJ1-4	14	TGTGCCAGCAGGCGGACAGCTACAAATGAAAAACTGTTTTTT	CASRRTATNEKLFF
TRBV2	TRBD2	-	TRBJ2-1	16	TGTGCCACCCAGGGGCTAGCGGGGGAGGCTATCGATGAGCAGTTCTTC	CATQGLAGEAIDEQFF
TRBV10-2	-	-	TRBJ2-5	16	TGCGCCAGCAGTCGCGTCACCCGGGGGAGGCAAGAGACCCAGTACTTC	CASSRVTRGRQETQYF
TRBV21-1	-	-	TRBJ2-7	17	TGTGCCAGCAGCAAAGCTACGGGACAGGGGGTCTCCTACGAGCAGTACTTC	CASSKATGQGVSYEQYF
TRBV7-9	TRBD1	-	TRBJ1-6	14	TGTGCCAGCAGCTTAGGGGACAGTAATTCACCCCTCCACTTT	CASSLGDSNSPLHF
TRBV3-1/TRBV3-2	TRBD2	once	TRBJ2-1	16	TGTGCCAGCAGCCAAGGCACTAGCGGGAGGATGAATGAGCAGTTCTTC	CASSQGTSGRMNEQFF
TRBV19	TRBD1	-	TRBJ1-2	16	TGTGCCAGTAGTATAGACCGGACAGGGAGGAACTATGGCTACACCTTC	CASSIDRTGRNYGYTF
TRBV5-1	-	-	TRBJ1-1	14	TGCGCCAGCAGCGGGGTCCCAGGAGGCACTGAAGCTTTCTTT	CASSGVPGGTEAFF
TRBV9	-	-	TRBJ1-2	15	TGTGCCAGCAGCGTAGTGCAAACAGGAGGAGGGGGCTACACCTTC	CASSVVQTGGGGYTF
TRBV5-4	TRBD1	-	TRBJ1-6	17	TGTGCCAGCAGCTCGGACAGGGATCTGAACGTAAATTCACCCCTCCACTTT	CASSSDRDLNVNSPLHF
TRBV6-5	TRBD1	-	TRBJ2-3	14	TGTGCCAGCAGCATAACAGGGGCCACAGATACGCAGTATTTT	CASSITGATDTQYF